Listed below are T cell receptor beta chains from one sample, sequenced in a study of regulatory T cells in long-lasting Graves disease. Each CDR3 protein gets one entry after TCRdb re-called the multiplex PCR reads with MiXCR. This sample has 390,000 or so distinct CDR3 sequences; approximately 25% occur once, and the top ten carry around a quarter. The input for sequencing was peripheral blood mononuclear cells (PBMCs), taken when the disease was refractory, from a patient treated with antithyroid drugs. These receptors were obtained from a woman aged 40 to 50 with Graves disease. The CDR3 runs from the conserved cysteine through the conserved F or W. The D gene is left open where the match is weak. Part of the rows lack a size; the others show once, few, many or a class for expanded clones.

D	J	V	size	length	CDR3	DNA
TRBD1	TRBJ2-2	TRBV28	.	16	CASSIFRGSITGELFF	TGTGCCAGCAGTATTTTCAGGGGGAGTATCACCGGGGAGCTGTTTTTT
.	TRBJ2-1	TRBV13	.	13	CASSPGTVNEQFF	TGTGCCAGCAGCCCCGGGACTGTGAATGAGCAGTTCTTC
TRBD2	TRBJ2-7	TRBV3-1	few	16	CASSRQGLAGSYEQYF	TGTGCCAGCAGCCGACAAGGACTAGCGGGATCCTACGAGCAGTACTTC
.	TRBJ2-2	TRBV28	many	13	CASSPRHTGELFF	TGTGCCAGCAGTCCCCGTCATACCGGGGAGCTGTTTTTT
.	TRBJ2-7	TRBV2	.	15	CVSDPQGKVSYEQYF	TGTGTCAGCGACCCTCAGGGGAAAGTTTCCTACGAGCAGTACTTC
TRBD1	TRBJ2-2	TRBV6-1	many	17	CASSPIRQGRHTGELFF	TGTGCCAGCAGTCCTATTCGACAGGGCCGACACACCGGGGAGCTGTTTTTT
.	TRBJ1-5	TRBV6-2/TRBV6-3	.	17	CASSERGSTYSNQPQHF	TGTGCCAGCAGTGAAAGGGGCAGTACCTATAGCAATCAGCCCCAGCATTTT
.	TRBJ2-5	TRBV7-6	.	12	CASSSLTATQYF	TGTGCCAGCAGCTCATTGACGGCTACCCAGTACTTC
TRBD2	TRBJ2-5	TRBV7-2	.	16	CASSSGPGTSQETQYF	TGTGCCAGCAGCTCCGGACCCGGGACTAGCCAAGAGACCCAGTACTTC
.	TRBJ2-7	TRBV28	few	14	CASGPHSRSYEQYF	TGTGCCTCAGGGCCCCATTCCAGGTCCTACGAGCAGTACTTC
.	TRBJ2-7	TRBV11-2	many	15	CASSFGGGSGYEQYF	TGTGCCAGCAGCTTTGGAGGGGGCTCGGGCTACGAGCAGTACTTC